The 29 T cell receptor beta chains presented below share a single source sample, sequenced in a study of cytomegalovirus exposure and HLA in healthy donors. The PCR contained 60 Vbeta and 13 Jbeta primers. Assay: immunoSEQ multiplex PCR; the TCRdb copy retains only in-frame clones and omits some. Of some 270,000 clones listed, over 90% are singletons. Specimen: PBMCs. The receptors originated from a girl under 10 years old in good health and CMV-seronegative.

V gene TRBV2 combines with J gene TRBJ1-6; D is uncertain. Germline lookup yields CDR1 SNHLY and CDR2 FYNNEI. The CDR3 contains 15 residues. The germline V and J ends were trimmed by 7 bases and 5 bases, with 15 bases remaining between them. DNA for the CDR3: TGTGCCAGCACAGCGCAGCAGCTGAATAATTCACCCCTCCACTTT. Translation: CASTAQQLNNSPLHF.

This chain's CDR3 is CASSLGGSPLHF. The DNA of the CDR3 is TGTGCCAGCAGCTTGGGGGGCTCACCCCTCCACTTT. The chain combines TRBV5-4 with TRBJ1-6; TRBD1 is a possible D gene (5 bases). In germline, CDR1 is SGHNT, CDR2 YYREEE (reference sequence). This CDR3 contains 12 residues. Trimming cost V 0 bases and J 10 bases, with 5 bases left between them.

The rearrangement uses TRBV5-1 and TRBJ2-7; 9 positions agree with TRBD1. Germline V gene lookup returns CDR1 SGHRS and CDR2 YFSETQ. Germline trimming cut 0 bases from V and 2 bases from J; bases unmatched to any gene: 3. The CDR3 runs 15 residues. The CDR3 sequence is CASSLETGGPYEQYF. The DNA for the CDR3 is TGCGCCAGCAGCTTGGAGACAGGGGGGCCCTACGAGCAGTACTTC.

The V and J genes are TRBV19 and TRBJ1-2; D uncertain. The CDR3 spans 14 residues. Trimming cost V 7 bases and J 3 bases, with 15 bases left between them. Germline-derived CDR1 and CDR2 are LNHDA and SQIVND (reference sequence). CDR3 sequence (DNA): TGTGCCAGTACAGGAGACCCCGGGGACTATGGCTACACCTTC. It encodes CASTGDPGDYGYTF.

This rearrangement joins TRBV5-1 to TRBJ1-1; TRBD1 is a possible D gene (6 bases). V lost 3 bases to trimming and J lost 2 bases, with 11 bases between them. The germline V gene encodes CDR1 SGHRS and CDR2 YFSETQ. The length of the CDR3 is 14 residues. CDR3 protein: CASSSGGINTEAFF. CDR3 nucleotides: TGCGCCAGCAGCTCGGGGGGCATTAACACTGAAGCTTTCTTT.

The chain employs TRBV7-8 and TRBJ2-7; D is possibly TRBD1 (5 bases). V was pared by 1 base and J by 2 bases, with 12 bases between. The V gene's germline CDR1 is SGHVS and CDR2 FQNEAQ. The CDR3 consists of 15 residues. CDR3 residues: CASSLVYKGTYEQYF. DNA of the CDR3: TGTGCCAGCAGCTTAGTTTATAAGGGGACCTACGAGCAGTACTTC.

CDR3 in amino acids: CASSQEEGGPYNEQFF. CDR3 in DNA: TGCGCCAGCAGCCAAGAAGAGGGGGGGCCGTACAATGAGCAGTTCTTC. The chain links TRBV4-1 to TRBJ2-1; the D gene is possibly TRBD2 (7 bases). V shed 0 bases and J shed 4 bases, with 13 bases lying between them. This CDR3 has 16 amino acids. Germline CDR1 is MGHRA and CDR2 is YSYEKL.

The CDR3 DNA is TGTGCCAGCAGTTTAGCGGGGGCGCCCGGAGAGCAGTTCTTC. This encodes CASSLAGAPGEQFF. This sequence joins TRBV27 and TRBJ2-1; TRBD2 is a possible D gene (7 bases). In germline, CDR1 is MNHEY, CDR2 SMNVEV (reference sequence). The CDR3 runs 14 residues. V gave up 2 bases and J gave up 10 bases, with 15 bases separating them.

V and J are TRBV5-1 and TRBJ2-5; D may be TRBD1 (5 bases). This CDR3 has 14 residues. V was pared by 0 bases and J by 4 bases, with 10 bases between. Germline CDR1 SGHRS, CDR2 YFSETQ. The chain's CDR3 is CASSLGQWRETQYF. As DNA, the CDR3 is TGCGCCAGCAGCTTGGGACAGTGGAGAGAGACCCAGTACTTC. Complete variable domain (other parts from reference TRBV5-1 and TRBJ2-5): KAGVTQTPRYLIKTRGQQVTLSCSPISGHRSVSWYQQTPGQGLQFLFEYFSETQRNKGNFPGRFSGRQFSNSRSEMNVSTLELGDSALYLCASSLGQWRETQYFGPGTRLLVL.

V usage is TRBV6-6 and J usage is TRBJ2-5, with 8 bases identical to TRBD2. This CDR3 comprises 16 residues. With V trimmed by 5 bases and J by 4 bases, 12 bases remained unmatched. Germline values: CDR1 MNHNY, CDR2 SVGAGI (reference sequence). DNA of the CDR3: TGTGCCAGCAGTCCATTCGCGGGAGGCTCGAGAGAGACCCAGTACTTC. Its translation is CASSPFAGGSRETQYF.

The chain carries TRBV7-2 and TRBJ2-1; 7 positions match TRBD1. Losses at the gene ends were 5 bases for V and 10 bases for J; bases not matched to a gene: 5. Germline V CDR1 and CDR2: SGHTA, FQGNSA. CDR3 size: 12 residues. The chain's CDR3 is CASSRSRGEQFF. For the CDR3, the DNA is TGTGCCAGCAGCCGATCCAGGGGGGAGCAGTTCTTC. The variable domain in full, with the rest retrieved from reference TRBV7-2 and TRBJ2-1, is GAGVSQSPSNKVTEKGKDVELRCDPISGHTALYWYRQSLGQGLEFLIYFQGNSAPDKSGLPSDRFSAERTGGSVSTLTIQRTQQEDSAVYLCASSRSRGEQFFGPGTRLTVL.

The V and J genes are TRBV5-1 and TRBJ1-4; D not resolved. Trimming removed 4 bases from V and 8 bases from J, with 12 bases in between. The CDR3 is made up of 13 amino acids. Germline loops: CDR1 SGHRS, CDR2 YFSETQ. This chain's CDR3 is CASSVPEGEKLFF. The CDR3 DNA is TGCGCCAGCAGCGTCCCGGAGGGAGAAAAACTGTTTTTT.

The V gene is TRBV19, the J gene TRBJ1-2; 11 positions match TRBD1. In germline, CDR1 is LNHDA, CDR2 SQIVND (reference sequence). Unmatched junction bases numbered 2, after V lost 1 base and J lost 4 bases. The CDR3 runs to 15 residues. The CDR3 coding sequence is TGTGCCAGTAGTATAGTCGGACAGGGGGCCTATGGCTACACCTTC. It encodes CASSIVGQGAYGYTF.

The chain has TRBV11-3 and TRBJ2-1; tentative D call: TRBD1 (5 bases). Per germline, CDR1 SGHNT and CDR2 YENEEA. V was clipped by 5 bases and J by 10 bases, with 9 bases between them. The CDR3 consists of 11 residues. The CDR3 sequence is CASSKGHEQFF. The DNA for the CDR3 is TGTGCCAGCAGCAAGGGGCACGAGCAGTTCTTC.

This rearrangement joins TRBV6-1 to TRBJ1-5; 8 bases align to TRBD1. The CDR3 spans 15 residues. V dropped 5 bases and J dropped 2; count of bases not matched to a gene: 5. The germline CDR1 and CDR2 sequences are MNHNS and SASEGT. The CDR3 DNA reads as TGTGCCAGCAGTACAGGGGGAATGGGCAATCAGCCCCAGCATTTT. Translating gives CASSTGGMGNQPQHF.

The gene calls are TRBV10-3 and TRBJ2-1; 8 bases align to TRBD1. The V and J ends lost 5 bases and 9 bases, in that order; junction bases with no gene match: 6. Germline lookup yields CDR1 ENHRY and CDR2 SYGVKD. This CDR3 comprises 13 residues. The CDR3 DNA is TGTGCCATCAGTCGGCAGGGGGCGGGTGAGCAGTTCTTC. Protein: CAISRQGAGEQFF.

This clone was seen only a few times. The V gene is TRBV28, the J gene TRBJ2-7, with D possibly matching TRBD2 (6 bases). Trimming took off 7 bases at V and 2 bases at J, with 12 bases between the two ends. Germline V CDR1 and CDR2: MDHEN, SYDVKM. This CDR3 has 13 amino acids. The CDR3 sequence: CASTIGGAYEQYF. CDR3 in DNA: TGTGCCAGCACCATTGGAGGGGCCTACGAGCAGTACTTC.

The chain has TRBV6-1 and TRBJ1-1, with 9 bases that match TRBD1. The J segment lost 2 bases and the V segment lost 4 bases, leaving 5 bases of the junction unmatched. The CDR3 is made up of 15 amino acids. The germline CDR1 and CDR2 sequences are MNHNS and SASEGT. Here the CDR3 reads CASSARTGVNTEAFF. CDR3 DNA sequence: TGTGCCAGCAGTGCACGGACAGGGGTTAACACTGAAGCTTTCTTT.

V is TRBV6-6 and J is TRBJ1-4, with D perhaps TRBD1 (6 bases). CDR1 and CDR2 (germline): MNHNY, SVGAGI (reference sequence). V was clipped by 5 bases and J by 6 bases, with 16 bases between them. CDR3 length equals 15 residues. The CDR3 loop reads CASSGYRAIDEKLFF. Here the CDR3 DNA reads TGTGCCAGCAGTGGATACAGGGCAATAGATGAAAAACTGTTTTTT.

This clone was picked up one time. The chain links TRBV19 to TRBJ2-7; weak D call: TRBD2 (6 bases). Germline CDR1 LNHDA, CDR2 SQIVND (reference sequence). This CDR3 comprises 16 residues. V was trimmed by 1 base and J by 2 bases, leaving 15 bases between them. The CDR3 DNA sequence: TGTGCCAGTAGTATAGGAGGAGCTAGCGTTACCTACGAGCAGTACTTC. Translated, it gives CASSIGGASVTYEQYF.

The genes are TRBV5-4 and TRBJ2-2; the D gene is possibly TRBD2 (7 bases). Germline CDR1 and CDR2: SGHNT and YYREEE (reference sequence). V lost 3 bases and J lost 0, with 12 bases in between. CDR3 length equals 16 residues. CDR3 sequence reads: CASSWGGGANTGELFF. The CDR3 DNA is TGTGCCAGCAGCTGGGGCGGGGGCGCGAACACCGGGGAGCTGTTTTTT.

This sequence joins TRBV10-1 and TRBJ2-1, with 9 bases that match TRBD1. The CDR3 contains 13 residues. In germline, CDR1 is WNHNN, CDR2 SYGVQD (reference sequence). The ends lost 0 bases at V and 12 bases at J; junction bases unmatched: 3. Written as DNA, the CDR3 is TGCGCCAGCAGTGAGTCGGGACAGGGTGGGCAGTTCTTC. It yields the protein CASSESGQGGQFF.

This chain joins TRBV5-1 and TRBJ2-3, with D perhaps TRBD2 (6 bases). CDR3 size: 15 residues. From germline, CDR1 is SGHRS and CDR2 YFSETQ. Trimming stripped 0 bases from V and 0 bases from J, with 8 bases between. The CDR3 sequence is CASSLDGTSTDTQYF. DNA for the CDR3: TGCGCCAGCAGCTTGGATGGGACTAGCACAGATACGCAGTATTTT.

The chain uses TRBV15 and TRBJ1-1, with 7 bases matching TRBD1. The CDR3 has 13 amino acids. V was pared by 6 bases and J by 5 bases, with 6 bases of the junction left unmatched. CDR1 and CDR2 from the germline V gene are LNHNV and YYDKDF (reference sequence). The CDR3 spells CATSISGGTEAFF. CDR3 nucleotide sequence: TGTGCCACCAGTATATCAGGGGGGACTGAAGCTTTCTTT.

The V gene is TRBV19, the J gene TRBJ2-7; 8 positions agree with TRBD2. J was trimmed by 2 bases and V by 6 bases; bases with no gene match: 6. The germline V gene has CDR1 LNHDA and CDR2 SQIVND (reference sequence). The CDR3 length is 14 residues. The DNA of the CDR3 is TGTGCCAGTAGCCTCGGGGGGGTTACCTACGAGCAGTACTTC. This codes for CASSLGGVTYEQYF. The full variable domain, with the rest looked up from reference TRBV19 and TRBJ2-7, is DGGITQSPKYLFRKEGQNVTLSCEQNLNHDAMYWYRQDPGQGLRLIYYSQIVNDFQKGDIAEGYSVSREKKESFPLTVTSAQKNPTAFYLCASSLGGVTYEQYFGPGTRLTVT.

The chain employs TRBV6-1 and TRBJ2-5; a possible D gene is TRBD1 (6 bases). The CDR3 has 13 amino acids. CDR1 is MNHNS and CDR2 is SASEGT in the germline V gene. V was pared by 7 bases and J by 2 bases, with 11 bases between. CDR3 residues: CASTWDMQETQYF. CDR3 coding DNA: TGTGCCAGCACATGGGACATGCAAGAGACCCAGTACTTC.

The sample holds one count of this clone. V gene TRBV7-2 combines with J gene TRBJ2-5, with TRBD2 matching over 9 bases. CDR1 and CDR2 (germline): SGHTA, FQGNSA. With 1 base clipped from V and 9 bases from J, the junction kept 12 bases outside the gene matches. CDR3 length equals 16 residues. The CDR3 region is CASSLGLAGSTASQYF. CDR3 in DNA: TGTGCCAGCAGCTTAGGTCTAGCGGGGAGCACGGCTTCCCAGTACTTC. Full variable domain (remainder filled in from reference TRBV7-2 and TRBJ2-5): GAGVSQSPSNKVTEKGKDVELRCDPISGHTALYWYRQSLGQGLEFLIYFQGNSAPDKSGLPSDRFSAERTGGSVSTLTIQRTQQEDSAVYLCASSLGLAGSTASQYFGPGTRLLVL.

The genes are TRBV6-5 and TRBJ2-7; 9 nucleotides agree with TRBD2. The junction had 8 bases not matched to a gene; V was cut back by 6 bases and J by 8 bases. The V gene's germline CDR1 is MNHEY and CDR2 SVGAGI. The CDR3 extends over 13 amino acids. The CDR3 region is CASRAFSGGKQYF. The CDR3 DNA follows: TGTGCCAGCAGAGCCTTTAGCGGGGGAAAGCAGTACTTC.

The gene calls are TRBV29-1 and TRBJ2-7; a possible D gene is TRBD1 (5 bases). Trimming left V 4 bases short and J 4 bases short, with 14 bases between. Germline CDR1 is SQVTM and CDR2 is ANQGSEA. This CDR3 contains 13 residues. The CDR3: CSVGEGVLYEQYF. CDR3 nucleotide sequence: TGCAGCGTTGGGGAAGGGGTGTTATACGAGCAGTACTTC.